This TCR beta chain derives from a study of cytomegalovirus exposure and HLA in healthy donors (dated by TCRdb to the late 2010s). Looking at the study overall: The 700 or so repertoires of the first cohort and the 120 validation repertoires were produced on the same platform, according to a later analysis. The study aimed to test whether signatures of past pathogen exposure could be identified by cataloging public T cell receptors. Along with the roughly 670-subject first cohort, a separate validation cohort of more than 90 different subjects was used. To predict cytomegalovirus infection status, the study brought together high-throughput TCR immunosequencing, statistical association of individual TCRs with disease status, and machine learning.

General study outcomes and caveats: A later analysis found that TCRs clustered in the first cohort also tended to co-occur in the 130 or so validation repertoires, with 94% of cluster scores above 0. A total of 164 TCR beta chains were listed by the study as associated with cytomegalovirus. It was suggested by the authors that the approach could potentially be generalized to other disease states and immunological phenotypes. All 120 repertoires were used to score co-occurrence in the validation cohort in a later analysis, because that analysis had no HLA typing for the cohort. Across donors, most TCR sequences were observed very rarely, whereas some public TCRs were present in many individuals. In vitro tests confirmed that a few of the cytomegalovirus-associated TCR beta chains recognize cytomegalovirus antigens. In both the original and validation cohorts, the classifier was reported to diagnose cytomegalovirus status with high specificity and sensitivity.

The CDR3 holds 18 amino acids from the cysteine to the phenylalanine. Only CDR3 DNA is held: 54 bases, read in frame from base 1. CDR1 and CDR2, looked up from the germline V gene, are KGHSH and LQKENI. V and J are truncated by 2 bases and 4 bases respectively, leaving an intervening sequence of 23 bases. Note on this clone: Its antigen is still unknown. Qualities for individual bases were not recorded, and no much larger clone is one base off.

Donors formed part of the validation cohort, which comprised about 130 subjects and was distinct from the first cohort of 666 subjects. Receptor libraries were prepared by the immunoSEQ multiplex PCR assay. Processing in the source paper ran as follows. A statistical classification framework was built to diagnose cytomegalovirus status from the catalog of TCR beta chain sequences. TCRdb took this table from immuneACCESS and kept in-frame rearrangements with V and J called. Such tables lack part of the clones; where checked against another copy, unresolved V genes explain under half of the gap, and the rest is unexplained. The V and J calls and clone size are taken from that table; D and trimming were inferred from the DNA. This sample lists some 130,000 clones; about 91% were detected once. The ten top clones hold around 1.2% of the sample.

The chain uses TRBV18 and TRBJ1-1, with the D gene uncertain. The sequence was collected from a woman younger than 35 in good health and CMV-seronegative. The sequencing input was PBMCs. The base sequence is TGTGCCAGCTCACCATCGGCTCCAATCCTCGGAGGTAGCACTGAAGCTTTCTTT. It is translated as CASSPSAPILGGSTEAFF.